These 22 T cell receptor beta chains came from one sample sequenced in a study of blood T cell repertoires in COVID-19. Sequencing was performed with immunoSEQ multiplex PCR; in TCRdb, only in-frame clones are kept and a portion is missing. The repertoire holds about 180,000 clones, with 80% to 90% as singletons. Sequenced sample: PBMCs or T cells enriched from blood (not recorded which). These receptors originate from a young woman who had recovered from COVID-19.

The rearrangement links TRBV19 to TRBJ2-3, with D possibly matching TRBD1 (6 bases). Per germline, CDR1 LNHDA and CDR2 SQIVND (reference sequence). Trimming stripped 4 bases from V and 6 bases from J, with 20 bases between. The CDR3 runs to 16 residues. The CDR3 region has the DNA TGTGCCAGTAGTAAAGAGGCAGGGGTATTGTTGGATACGCAGTATTTT. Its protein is CASSKEAGVLLDTQYF.

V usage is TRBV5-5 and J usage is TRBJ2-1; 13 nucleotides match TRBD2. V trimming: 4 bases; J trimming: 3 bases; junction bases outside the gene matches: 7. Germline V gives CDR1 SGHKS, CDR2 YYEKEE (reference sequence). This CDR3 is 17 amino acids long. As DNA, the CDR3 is TGTGCCAGCAGCCCGGTATGGACTAGCGGGAGCTACAATGAGCAGTTCTTC. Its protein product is CASSPVWTSGSYNEQFF.

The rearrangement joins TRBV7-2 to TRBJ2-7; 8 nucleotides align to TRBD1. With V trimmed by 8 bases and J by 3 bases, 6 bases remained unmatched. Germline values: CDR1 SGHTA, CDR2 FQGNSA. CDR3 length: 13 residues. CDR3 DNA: TGTGCCAGCGGACAGGGCGCCCACTACGAGCAGTACTTC. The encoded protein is CASGQGAHYEQYF.

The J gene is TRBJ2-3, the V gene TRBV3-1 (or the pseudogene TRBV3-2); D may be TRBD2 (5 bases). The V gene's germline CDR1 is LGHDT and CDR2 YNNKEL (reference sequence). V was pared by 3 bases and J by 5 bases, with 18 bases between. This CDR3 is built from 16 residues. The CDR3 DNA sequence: TGTGCCAGCAGCCATGGTAAATTTCTAGCTAGAGATACGCAGTATTTT. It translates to CASSHGKFLARDTQYF.

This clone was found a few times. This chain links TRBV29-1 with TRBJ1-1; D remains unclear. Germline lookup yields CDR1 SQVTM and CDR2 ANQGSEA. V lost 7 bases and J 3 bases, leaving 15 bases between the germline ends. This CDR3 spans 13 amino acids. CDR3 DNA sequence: TGCAGCGCTCAAGGGAGGCCGGACACTGAAGCTTTCTTT. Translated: CSAQGRPDTEAFF.

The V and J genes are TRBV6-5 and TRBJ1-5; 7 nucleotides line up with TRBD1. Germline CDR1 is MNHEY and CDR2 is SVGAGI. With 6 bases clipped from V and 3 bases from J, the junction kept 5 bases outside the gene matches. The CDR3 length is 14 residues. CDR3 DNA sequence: TGTGCCAGCAGAGAGACAGGGTACAATCAGCCCCAGCATTTT. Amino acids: CASRETGYNQPQHF.

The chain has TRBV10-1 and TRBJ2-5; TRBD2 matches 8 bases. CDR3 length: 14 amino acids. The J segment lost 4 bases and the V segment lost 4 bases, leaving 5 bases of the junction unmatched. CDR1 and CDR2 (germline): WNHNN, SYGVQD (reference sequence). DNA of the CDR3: TGCGCCAGCAGTGTCGGGACTAGTTTAGAGACCCAGTACTTC. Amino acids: CASSVGTSLETQYF.

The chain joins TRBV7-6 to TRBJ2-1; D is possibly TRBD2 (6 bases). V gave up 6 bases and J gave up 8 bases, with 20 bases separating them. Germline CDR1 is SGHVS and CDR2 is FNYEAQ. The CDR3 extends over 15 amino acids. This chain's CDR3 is CASRLSGHGGDEQFF. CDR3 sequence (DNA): TGTGCCAGCAGACTTAGCGGCCATGGCGGCGATGAGCAGTTCTTC.

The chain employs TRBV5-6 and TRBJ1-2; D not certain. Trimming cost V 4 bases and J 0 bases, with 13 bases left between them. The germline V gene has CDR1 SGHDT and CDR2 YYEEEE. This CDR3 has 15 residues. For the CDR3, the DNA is TGTGCCAGCAGCCCTGACGGGAGAGCTAACTATGGCTACACCTTC. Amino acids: CASSPDGRANYGYTF. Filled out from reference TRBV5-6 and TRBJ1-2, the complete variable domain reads DAGVTQSPTHLIKTRGQQVTLRCSPKSGHDTVSWYQQALGQGPQFIFQYYEEEERQRGNFPDRFSGHQFPNYSSELNVNALLLGDSALYLCASSPDGRANYGYTFGSGTRLTVV.

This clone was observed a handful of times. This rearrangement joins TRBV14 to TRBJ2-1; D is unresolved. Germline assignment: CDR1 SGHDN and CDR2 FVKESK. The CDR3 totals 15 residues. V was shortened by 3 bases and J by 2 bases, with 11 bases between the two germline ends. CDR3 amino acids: CASSQLAQTYNEQFF. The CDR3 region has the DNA TGTGCCAGCAGCCAGTTAGCCCAAACCTACAATGAGCAGTTCTTC.

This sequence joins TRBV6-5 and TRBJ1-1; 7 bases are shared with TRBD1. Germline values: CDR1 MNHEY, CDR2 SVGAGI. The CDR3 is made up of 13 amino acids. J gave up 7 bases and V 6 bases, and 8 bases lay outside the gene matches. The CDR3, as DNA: TGTGCCAGCAGGGACAGGATACCTTATGAAGCTTTCTTT. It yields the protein CASRDRIPYEAFF.

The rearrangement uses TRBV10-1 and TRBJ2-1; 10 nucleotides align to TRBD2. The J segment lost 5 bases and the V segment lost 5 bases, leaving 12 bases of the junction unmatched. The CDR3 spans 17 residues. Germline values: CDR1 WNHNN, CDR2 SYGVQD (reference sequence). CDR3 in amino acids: CASSPTITSGINNEQFF. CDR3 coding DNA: TGCGCCAGCAGTCCGACCATAACTAGCGGGATTAACAATGAGCAGTTCTTC.

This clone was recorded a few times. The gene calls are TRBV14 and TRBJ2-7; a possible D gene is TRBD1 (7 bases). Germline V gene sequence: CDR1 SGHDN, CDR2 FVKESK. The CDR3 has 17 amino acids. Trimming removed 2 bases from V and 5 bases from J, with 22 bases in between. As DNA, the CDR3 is TGTGCCAGCAGCCAACGACTAGGGACAGACGGAGGGAACGAGCAGTACTTC. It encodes CASSQRLGTDGGNEQYF.

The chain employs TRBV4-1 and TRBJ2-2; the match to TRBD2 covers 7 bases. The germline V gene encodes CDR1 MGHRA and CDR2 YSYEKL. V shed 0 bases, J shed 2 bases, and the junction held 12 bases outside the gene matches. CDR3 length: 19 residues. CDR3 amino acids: CASSQDAVLAGDNTGELFF. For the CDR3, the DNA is TGCGCCAGCAGCCAAGATGCCGTTTTGGCGGGGGACAACACCGGGGAGCTGTTTTTT.

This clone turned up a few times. CDR3 in DNA: TGTGCCAGCAGCTTTTTCGGCGGTGAGACCCAGTACTTC. Its translation: CASSFFGGETQYF. The V call is TRBV5-6, the J call TRBJ2-5; the D is unclear. This CDR3 is 13 amino acids long. Trimming cost V 2 bases and J 5 bases, with 10 bases left between them. Germline values: CDR1 SGHDT, CDR2 YYEEEE.

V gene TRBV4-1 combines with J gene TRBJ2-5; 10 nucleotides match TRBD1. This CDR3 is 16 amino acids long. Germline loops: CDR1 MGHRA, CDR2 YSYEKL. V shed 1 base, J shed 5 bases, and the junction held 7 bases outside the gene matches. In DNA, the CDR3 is TGCGCCAGCAGCCAAGGAAGGGGACAGGGGACGGAGACCCAGTACTTC. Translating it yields CASSQGRGQGTETQYF.

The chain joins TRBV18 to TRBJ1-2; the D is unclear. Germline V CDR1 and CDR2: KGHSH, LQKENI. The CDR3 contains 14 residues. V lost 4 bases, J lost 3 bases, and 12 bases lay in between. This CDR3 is CASSLFSQDYGYTF. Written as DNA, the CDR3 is TGTGCCAGCTCACTTTTTTCCCAGGACTATGGCTACACCTTC.

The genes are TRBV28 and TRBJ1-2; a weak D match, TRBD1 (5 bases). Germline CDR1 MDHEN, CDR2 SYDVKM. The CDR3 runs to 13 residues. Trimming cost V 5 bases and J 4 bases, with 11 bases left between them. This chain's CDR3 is CASSLDSLYGYTF. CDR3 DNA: TGTGCCAGCAGTCTTGACAGTCTCTATGGCTACACCTTC.

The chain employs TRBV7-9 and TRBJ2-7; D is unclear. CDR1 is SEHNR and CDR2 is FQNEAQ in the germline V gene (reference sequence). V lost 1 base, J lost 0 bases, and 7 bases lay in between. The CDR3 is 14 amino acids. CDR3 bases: TGTGCCAGCAGCTTAGTGTCGGGCTCCTACGAGCAGTACTTC. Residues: CASSLVSGSYEQYF.

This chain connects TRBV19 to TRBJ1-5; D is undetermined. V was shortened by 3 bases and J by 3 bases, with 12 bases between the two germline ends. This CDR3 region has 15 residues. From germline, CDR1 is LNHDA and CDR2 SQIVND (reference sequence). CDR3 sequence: CASSIWGGSNQPQHF. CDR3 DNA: TGTGCCAGTAGTATTTGGGGAGGCTCCAATCAGCCCCAGCATTTT.

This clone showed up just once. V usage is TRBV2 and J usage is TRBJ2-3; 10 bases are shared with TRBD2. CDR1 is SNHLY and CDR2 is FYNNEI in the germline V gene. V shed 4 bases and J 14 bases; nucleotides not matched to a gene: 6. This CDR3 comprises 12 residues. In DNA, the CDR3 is TGTGCCAGCAGTGTGCTAGCGGGAGTGCGGTATTTT. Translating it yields CASSVLAGVRYF.

The DNA of the CDR3 is TGTGCCAGCAGCTTAGACAGGGCTGGAAACACCATATATTTT. Translation gives CASSLDRAGNTIYF. The J gene is TRBJ1-3, the V gene TRBV7-2; TRBD1 is a possible D gene (6 bases). CDR1 SGHTA and CDR2 FQGNSA come from the germline V gene. This CDR3 is 14 amino acids long. Trimming took off 1 base at V and 2 bases at J, with 6 bases between the two ends.